These 25 T cell receptor beta chains share one sample of origin, sequenced in a study of blood T cell repertoires in COVID-19. Clones were sequenced by immunoSEQ multiplex PCR, and TCRdb holds only the in-frame ones, with some missing. The data contain about 200,000 clones, roughly 90% of them seen just once; the ten biggest clones take up about 7%. Sequencing input: peripheral blood. The receptors were gathered from a man aged 40-55 years with acute or convalescent COVID-19.

The chain carries TRBV7-9 and TRBJ2-2; 7 nucleotides line up with TRBD1. Germline V gene lookup returns CDR1 SEHNR and CDR2 FQNEAQ (reference sequence). V shed 5 bases and J 3 bases; nucleotides not matched to a gene: 6. CDR3 length equals 15 residues. CDR3 in DNA: TGTGCCAGCAGCACGGACAGGTCGTACACCGGGGAGCTGTTTTTT. This translates into CASSTDRSYTGELFF.

The sample holds one count of this clone. This sequence joins TRBV6-5 and TRBJ2-7, with a weak D call TRBD2 (6 bases). V shed 6 bases and J shed 3 bases, with 18 bases lying between them. Germline V gene sequence: CDR1 MNHEY, CDR2 SVGAGI. This CDR3 spans 15 amino acids. The CDR3 DNA follows: TGTGCCAGCAGCCTTCAGCTTGGGGGGTTCTACGAGCAGTACTTC. Encoded protein: CASSLQLGGFYEQYF.

V and J are TRBV12-3 or TRBV12-4 and TRBJ1-1; the D is unclear. The CDR3 contains 13 residues. With 6 bases removed from V and 7 bases from J, the gap between germline ends came to 15 bases. The CDR3 spells CASRLSLGDEAFF. As DNA, the CDR3 is TGTGCCAGCAGGTTGAGCCTGGGAGATGAAGCTTTCTTT.

The chain has TRBV28 and TRBJ1-4; 7 positions match TRBD1. Trimming at V came to 5 bases and at J to 8 bases, leaving 11 bases not matched to a gene. This CDR3 spans 15 amino acids. CDR1 and CDR2 (germline): MDHEN, SYDVKM. The CDR3 spells CASSMTDRVREKLFF. CDR3 coding DNA: TGTGCCAGCAGTATGACCGACAGGGTACGGGAAAAACTGTTTTTT.

This clone showed up just once. The V and J genes are TRBV6-5 and TRBJ1-2, with D possibly TRBD1 on 6 matching bases. Deletions cut 6 bases from V and 2 bases from J, with 16 bases between. CDR1 and CDR2 (germline): MNHEY, SVGAGI. The CDR3 length is 15 residues. In nucleotides, the CDR3 is TGTGCCAGCAGGAGGGGAACAGGGCGGAACTATGGCTACACCTTC. This gives the protein CASRRGTGRNYGYTF.

V and J are TRBV7-9 and TRBJ1-1; D is unresolved. The germline gives CDR1 SEHNR, CDR2 FQNEAQ (reference sequence). Trimming removed 3 bases at V and 5 bases at J, with 10 bases between. The CDR3 spans 13 residues. The CDR3, as DNA: TGTGCCAGCAGCTTCGATCCGGGGACTGAAGCTTTCTTT. Translated: CASSFDPGTEAFF.

In this sample, this clone turned up a few times. The chain employs TRBV7-9 and TRBJ1-2; D unclear. V was clipped by 4 bases and J by 3 bases, with 15 bases between them. The CDR3 runs to 15 residues. Germline values: CDR1 SEHNR, CDR2 FQNEAQ (reference sequence). The chain's CDR3 is CASSSGRQGYYGYTF. DNA for the CDR3: TGTGCCAGCAGCTCCGGGAGGCAAGGTTACTATGGCTACACCTTC.

J is TRBJ2-7 and V is TRBV20-1; TRBD1 aligns across 8 bases. Germline CDR1 DFQATT, CDR2 SNEGSKA (reference sequence). The CDR3 runs to 14 residues. V was clipped by 3 bases and J by 4 bases; unmatched bases: 8. The CDR3 sequence: CSASGQGAEYEQYF. For the CDR3, the DNA is TGCAGTGCTAGTGGGCAGGGGGCGGAATACGAGCAGTACTTC.

A single count supports this clone. The V call is TRBV27, the J call TRBJ1-4, with 10 nucleotides matching TRBD1. Trimming removed 6 bases from V and 1 base from J; junction bases left unmatched: 2. The CDR3 has 15 amino acids. The germline V gene has CDR1 MNHEY and CDR2 SMNVEV (reference sequence). This chain's CDR3 is CASRGQGITNEKLFF. Written as DNA, the CDR3 is TGTGCCAGCAGGGGACAGGGGATAACTAATGAAAAACTGTTTTTT.

The chain links TRBV6-6 to TRBJ2-3; TRBD1 agrees at 7 bases. V dropped 1 base and J dropped 2; count of bases not matched to a gene: 3. The CDR3 extends over 15 amino acids. Germline-derived CDR1 and CDR2 are MNHNY and SVGAGI (reference sequence). CDR3 loop: CASSYWDRHTDTQYF. CDR3 DNA sequence: TGTGCCAGCAGTTACTGGGACAGACACACAGATACGCAGTATTTT.

The V call is TRBV18, the J call TRBJ2-6; TRBD1 matches at 9 bases. The V gene end was trimmed by 0 bases and the J gene end by 2 bases; junction bases not matched to a gene: 5. Per germline, CDR1 KGHSH and CDR2 LQKENI. This CDR3 has 18 residues. The CDR3 reads CASSPPGQGRTGANVLTF. CDR3 DNA: TGTGCCAGCTCACCACCGGGACAGGGACGTACTGGGGCCAACGTCCTGACTTTC.

The V gene is TRBV2, the J gene TRBJ1-2; D call uncertain. Germline V CDR1 and CDR2: SNHLY, FYNNEI. V was clipped by 4 bases and J by 7 bases, with 10 bases between them. The CDR3 consists of 12 residues. CDR3 nucleotides: TGTGCCAGCAGTGTTCCTTTCGGTGGCTACACCTTC. It translates to CASSVPFGGYTF.

The chain has TRBV3-1 (or the pseudogene TRBV3-2) and TRBJ2-7; possible D gene TRBD1, 5 bases. The CDR3 is 15 amino acids. The germline gives CDR1 LGHDT, CDR2 YNNKEL (reference sequence). The V end lost 4 bases, the J end lost 0 bases, and 13 bases lay between the germline ends. CDR3 bases: TGTGCCAGCAGCCCAGAATGGGGCAGCTCCTACGAGCAGTACTTC. The encoded protein is CASSPEWGSSYEQYF.

Written as DNA, the CDR3 is TGTGCCATCAGTGGAGCCTCAGGGGTAGGTTCACCCCTCCACTTT. Translated: CAISGASGVGSPLHF. The rearrangement joins TRBV10-3 to TRBJ1-6, with D perhaps matching TRBD1 (6 bases). Germline lookup yields CDR1 ENHRY and CDR2 SYGVKD. V was clipped by 4 bases and J by 9 bases, with 16 bases between them. The length of the CDR3 is 15 residues.

J is TRBJ2-5 and V is TRBV5-8; TRBD1 matches 12 bases. This CDR3 spans 16 amino acids. V shed 0 bases, J shed 5 bases, and the junction held 5 bases outside the gene matches. Per germline, CDR1 SGHTS and CDR2 YDEGEE. The CDR3 DNA is TGTGCCAGCAGCTTGGCCGGGACAGGGGGCTATGAGACCCAGTACTTC. Encoded protein: CASSLAGTGGYETQYF. The variable domain in full, completed from reference TRBV5-8 and TRBJ2-5, reads EAGVTQSPTHLIKTRGQQATLRCSPISGHTSVYWYQQALGLGLQFLLWYDEGEERNRGNFPPRFSGRQFPNYSSELNVNALELEDSALYLCASSLAGTGGYETQYFGPGTRLLVL.

The rearrangement links TRBV5-1 to TRBJ1-3; D is unclear. V lost 7 bases and J 1 base, leaving 6 bases between the germline ends. The CDR3 covers 12 residues. Germline V gene sequence: CDR1 SGHRS, CDR2 YFSETQ. CDR3 region: CASSGSGNTIYF. The CDR3 region has the DNA TGCGCCAGCTCGGGGTCTGGAAACACCATATATTTT.

The chain employs TRBV23-1 and TRBJ1-5; D is possibly TRBD1 (6 bases). TRBV23-1 is identified as an open reading frame with a role that is uncertain. Deletions cut 10 bases from V and 6 bases from J, with 16 bases between. This CDR3 has 13 amino acids. CDR3 sequence (DNA): TGCGCCATGCTAGGGGGTTGGGGTCAGCCCCAGCATTTT. Its translation: CAMLGGWGQPQHF.

This clone was recorded once. The V gene is TRBV6-6, the J gene TRBJ2-5; 9 bases are a match to TRBD1. Germline CDR1 MNHNY, CDR2 SVGAGI (reference sequence). Trimming removed 4 bases from V and 2 bases from J; junction bases left unmatched: 8. This CDR3 has 16 residues. The CDR3 is CASSFSPDRGQETQYF. CDR3 nucleotide sequence: TGTGCCAGCAGTTTCTCCCCGGACAGGGGACAAGAGACCCAGTACTTC.

The chain combines TRBV4-1 with TRBJ2-5; 7 bases are shared with TRBD1. CDR1 is MGHRA, CDR2 YSYEKL, per germline. CDR3 length equals 15 residues. V lost 2 bases to trimming and J lost 5 bases; unmatched junction nucleotides: 8. The CDR3 nucleotides read TGCGCCAGCAGCCAAAGGGGGACAGTCGGGGAGACCCAGTACTTC. This translates into CASSQRGTVGETQYF.

J is TRBJ1-6 and V is TRBV6-5; tentative D call: TRBD1 (5 bases). The CDR3 runs 12 residues. Trimming took off 7 bases at V and 7 bases at J, with 8 bases between the two ends. From germline, CDR1 is MNHEY and CDR2 SVGAGI. The CDR3 loop is CASMDINSPLHF. The CDR3 coding sequence is TGTGCCAGCATGGACATCAATTCACCCCTCCACTTT.

This chain links TRBV15 with TRBJ1-1; the match to TRBD1 covers 8 bases. The CDR3 has 15 residues. CDR1 and CDR2 from the germline V gene are LNHNV and YYDKDF (reference sequence). V was pared by 4 bases and J by 2 bases, with 6 bases of the junction left unmatched. CDR3 region: CATSTYGQGNTEAFF. The CDR3 DNA reads as TGTGCCACCAGCACCTACGGACAGGGAAACACTGAAGCTTTCTTT.

The gene calls are TRBV7-8 and TRBJ2-2; D is uncertain. This CDR3 spans 17 amino acids. The V and J ends lost 1 base and 4 bases respectively, with 16 bases between them. Germline loops: CDR1 SGHVS, CDR2 FQNEAQ. The CDR3 sequence: CASSLGPLLSGTGELFF. CDR3 sequence (DNA): TGTGCCAGCAGCTTAGGTCCATTGTTGAGTGGCACCGGGGAGCTGTTTTTT.

A single count supports this clone. V usage is TRBV23-1 and J usage is TRBJ1-2; D may be TRBD1 (6 bases). TRBV23-1 is treated as an ORF (open reading frame) with a function not yet certain. The CDR3 extends over 18 amino acids. V was cut by 0 bases and J by 5 bases, with 22 bases left in between. In DNA form, the CDR3 reads TGCGCCAGCAGTCAATCTGGCGGACAGCTGATCTTCCCTTATGGCTACACCTTC. Translating gives CASSQSGGQLIFPYGYTF.

This chain uses TRBV7-6 with TRBJ2-3; 7 bases fit TRBD1. Germline V gene lookup returns CDR1 SGHVS and CDR2 FNYEAQ. J gave up 3 bases and V 1 base, and 4 bases lay outside the gene matches. The length of the CDR3 is 15 residues. The CDR3: CASSLDRGRTDTQYF. As DNA, the CDR3 is TGTGCCAGCAGCTTAGACAGGGGCCGGACAGATACGCAGTATTTT. Combining the CDR3 with reference TRBV7-6 and TRBJ2-3 gives the whole variable domain GAGVSQSPRYKVTKRGQDVALRCDPISGHVSLYWYRQALGQGPEFLTYFNYEAQQDKSGLPNDRFSAERPEGSISTLTIQRTEQRDSAMYRCASSLDRGRTDTQYFGPGTRLTVL.

The V and J genes are TRBV5-1 and TRBJ2-2, with TRBD1 identical over 7 bases. Losses at the gene ends were 3 bases for V and 6 bases for J; bases not matched to a gene: 8. In germline, CDR1 is SGHRS, CDR2 YFSETQ. The CDR3 has 15 amino acids. CDR3 in amino acids: CASSSPTGVSGELFF. DNA of the CDR3: TGCGCCAGCAGCTCCCCCACAGGGGTATCCGGGGAGCTGTTTTTT. Full variable domain (rest looked up from reference TRBV5-1 and TRBJ2-2): KAGVTQTPRYLIKTRGQQVTLSCSPISGHRSVSWYQQTPGQGLQFLFEYFSETQRNKGNFPGRFSGRQFSNSRSEMNVSTLELGDSALYLCASSSPTGVSGELFFGEGSRLTVL.